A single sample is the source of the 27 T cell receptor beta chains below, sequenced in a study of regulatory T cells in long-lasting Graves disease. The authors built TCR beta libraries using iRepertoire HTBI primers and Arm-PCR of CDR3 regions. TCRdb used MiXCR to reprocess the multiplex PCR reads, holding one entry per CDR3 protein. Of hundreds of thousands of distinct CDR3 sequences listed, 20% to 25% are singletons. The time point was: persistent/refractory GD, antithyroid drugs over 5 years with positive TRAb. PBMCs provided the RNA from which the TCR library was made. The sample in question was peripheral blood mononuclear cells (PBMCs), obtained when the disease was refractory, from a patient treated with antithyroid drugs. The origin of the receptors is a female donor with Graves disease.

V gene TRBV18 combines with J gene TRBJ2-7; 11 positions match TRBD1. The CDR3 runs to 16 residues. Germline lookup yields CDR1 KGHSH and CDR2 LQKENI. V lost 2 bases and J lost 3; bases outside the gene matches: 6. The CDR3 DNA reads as TGTGCCAGCTCACCAATCGGACAGGGGGCCTACTACGAGCAGTACTTC. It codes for CASSPIGQGAYYEQYF.

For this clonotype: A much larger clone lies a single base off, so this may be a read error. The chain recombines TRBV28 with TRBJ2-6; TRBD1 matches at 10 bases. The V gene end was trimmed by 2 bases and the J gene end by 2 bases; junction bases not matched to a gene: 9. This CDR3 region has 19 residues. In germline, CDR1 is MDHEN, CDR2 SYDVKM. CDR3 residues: CASSLLTGTGDPGANVLTF. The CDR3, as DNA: TGTGCCAGCAGTTTACTCACCGGGACAGGGGACCCTGGGGCCAACGTCCTGACTTTC.

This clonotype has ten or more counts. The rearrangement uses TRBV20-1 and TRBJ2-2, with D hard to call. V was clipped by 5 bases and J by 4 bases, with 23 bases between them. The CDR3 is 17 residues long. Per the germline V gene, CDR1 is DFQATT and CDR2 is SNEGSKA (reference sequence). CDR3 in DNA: TGCAGTGCTCTTACCGGGCCGCCCCTACTATCCACCGGGGAGCTGTTTTTT. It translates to CSALTGPPLLSTGELFF.

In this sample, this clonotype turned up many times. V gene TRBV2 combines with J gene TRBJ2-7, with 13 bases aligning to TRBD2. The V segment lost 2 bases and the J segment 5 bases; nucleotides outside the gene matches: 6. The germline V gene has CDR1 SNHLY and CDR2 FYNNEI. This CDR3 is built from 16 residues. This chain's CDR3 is CASSERRTSGRDEQYF. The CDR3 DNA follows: TGTGCCAGCAGTGAACGCCGGACTAGCGGGAGAGACGAGCAGTACTTC.

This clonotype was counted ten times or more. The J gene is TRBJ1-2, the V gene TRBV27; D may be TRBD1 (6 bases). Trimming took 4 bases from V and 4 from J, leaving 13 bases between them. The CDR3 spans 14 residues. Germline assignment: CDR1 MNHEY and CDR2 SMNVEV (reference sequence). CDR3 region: CASSSSGGSYGYTF. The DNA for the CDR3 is TGTGCCAGCAGTTCTTCCGGGGGCTCCTATGGCTACACCTTC.

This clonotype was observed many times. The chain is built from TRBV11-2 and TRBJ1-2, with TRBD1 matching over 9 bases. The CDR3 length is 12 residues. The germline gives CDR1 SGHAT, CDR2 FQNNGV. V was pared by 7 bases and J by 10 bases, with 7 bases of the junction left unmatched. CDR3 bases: TGTGCCAGCACCGGGACAGGGCGCGTCTACACCTTC. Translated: CASTGTGRVYTF. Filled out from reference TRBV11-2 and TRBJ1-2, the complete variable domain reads EAGVAQSPRYKIIEKRQSVAFWCNPISGHATLYWYQQILGQGPKLLIQFQNNGVVDDSQLPKDRFSAERLKGVDSTLKIQPAKLEDSAVYLCASTGTGRVYTFGSGTRLTVV.

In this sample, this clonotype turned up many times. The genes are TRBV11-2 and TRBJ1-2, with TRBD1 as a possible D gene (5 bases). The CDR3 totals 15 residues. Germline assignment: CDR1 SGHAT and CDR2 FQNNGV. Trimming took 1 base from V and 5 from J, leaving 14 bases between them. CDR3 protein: CASSLGGNQGYGYTF. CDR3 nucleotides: TGTGCCAGCAGCTTAGGTGGGAACCAGGGATATGGCTACACCTTC.

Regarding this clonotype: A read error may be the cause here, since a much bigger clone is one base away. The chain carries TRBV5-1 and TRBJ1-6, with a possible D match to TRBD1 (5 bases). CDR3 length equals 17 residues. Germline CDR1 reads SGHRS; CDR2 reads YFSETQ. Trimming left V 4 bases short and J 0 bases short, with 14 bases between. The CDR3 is CASSQGGISSYNSPLHF. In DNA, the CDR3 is TGCGCCAGCAGCCAGGGCGGGATCAGCTCCTATAATTCACCCCTCCACTTT.

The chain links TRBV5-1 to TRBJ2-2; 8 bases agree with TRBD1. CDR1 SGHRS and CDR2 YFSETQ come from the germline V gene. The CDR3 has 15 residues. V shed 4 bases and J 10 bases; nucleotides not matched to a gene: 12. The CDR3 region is CASSPDPTGVMELFF. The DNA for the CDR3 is TGCGCCAGCAGCCCGGACCCGACAGGGGTGATGGAGCTGTTTTTT.

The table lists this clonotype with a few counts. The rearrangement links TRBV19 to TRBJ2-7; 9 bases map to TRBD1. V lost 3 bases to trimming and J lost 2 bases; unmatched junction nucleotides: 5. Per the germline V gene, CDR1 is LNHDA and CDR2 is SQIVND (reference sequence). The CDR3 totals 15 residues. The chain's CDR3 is CASSISGTGPYEQYF. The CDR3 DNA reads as TGTGCCAGTAGTATCTCCGGGACAGGGCCCTACGAGCAGTACTTC.

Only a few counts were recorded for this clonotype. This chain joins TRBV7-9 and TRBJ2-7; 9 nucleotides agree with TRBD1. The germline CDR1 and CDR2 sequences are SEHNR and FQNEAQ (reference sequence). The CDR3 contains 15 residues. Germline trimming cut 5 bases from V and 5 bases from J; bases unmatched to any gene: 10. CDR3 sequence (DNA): TGTGCCAGCAGCGTAACCGGGACAGGGCTCAACGAGCAGTACTTC. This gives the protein CASSVTGTGLNEQYF.

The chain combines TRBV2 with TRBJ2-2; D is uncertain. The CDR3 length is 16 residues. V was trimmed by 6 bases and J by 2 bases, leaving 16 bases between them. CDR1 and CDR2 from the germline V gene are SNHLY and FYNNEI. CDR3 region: CASRPDGTPNTGELFF. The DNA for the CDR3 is TGTGCCAGCAGGCCTGACGGAACACCCAACACCGGGGAGCTGTTTTTT.

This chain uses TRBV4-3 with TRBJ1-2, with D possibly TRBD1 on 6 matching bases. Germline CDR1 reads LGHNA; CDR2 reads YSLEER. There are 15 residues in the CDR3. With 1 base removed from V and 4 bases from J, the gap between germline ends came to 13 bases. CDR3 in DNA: TGCGCCAGCAGCCAAGGGGGGGGGGCGTTCTATGGCTACACCTTC. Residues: CASSQGGGAFYGYTF.

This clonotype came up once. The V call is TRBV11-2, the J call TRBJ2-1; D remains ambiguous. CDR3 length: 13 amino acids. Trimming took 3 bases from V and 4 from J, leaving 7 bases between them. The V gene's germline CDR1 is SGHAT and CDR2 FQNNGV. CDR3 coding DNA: TGTGCCAGCAGCTTCGCTAGGTACAATGAGCAGTTCTTC. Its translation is CASSFARYNEQFF.

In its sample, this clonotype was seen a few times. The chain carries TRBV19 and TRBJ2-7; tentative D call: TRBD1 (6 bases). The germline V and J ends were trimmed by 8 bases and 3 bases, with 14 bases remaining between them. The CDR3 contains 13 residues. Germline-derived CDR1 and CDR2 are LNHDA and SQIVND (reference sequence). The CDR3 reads CASGPGQNYEQYF. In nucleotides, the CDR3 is TGTGCCAGTGGTCCAGGACAGAACTACGAGCAGTACTTC. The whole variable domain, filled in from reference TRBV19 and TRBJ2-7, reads DGGITQSPKYLFRKEGQNVTLSCEQNLNHDAMYWYRQDPGQGLRLIYYSQIVNDFQKGDIAEGYSVSREKKESFPLTVTSAQKNPTAFYLCASGPGQNYEQYFGPGTRLTVT.

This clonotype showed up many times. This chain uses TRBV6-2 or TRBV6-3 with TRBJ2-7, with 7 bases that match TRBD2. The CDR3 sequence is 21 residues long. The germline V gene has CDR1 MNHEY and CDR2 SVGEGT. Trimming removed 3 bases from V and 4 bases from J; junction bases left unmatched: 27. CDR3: CASSYHHGPGAGSKNGYEQYF. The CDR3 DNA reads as TGTGCCAGCAGTTATCACCACGGGCCGGGAGCGGGATCAAAGAACGGATACGAGCAGTACTTC.

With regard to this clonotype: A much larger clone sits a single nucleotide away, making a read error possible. The CDR3 here is CPSSLGFPSYEQYF. DNA for the CDR3: TGTCCCAGCAGTTTAGGGTTCCCTTCCTACGAGCAGTACTTC. The genes are TRBV28 and TRBJ2-7; no clear D gene. The CDR3 has 14 amino acids. Germline CDR1 and CDR2: MDHEN and SYDVKM.

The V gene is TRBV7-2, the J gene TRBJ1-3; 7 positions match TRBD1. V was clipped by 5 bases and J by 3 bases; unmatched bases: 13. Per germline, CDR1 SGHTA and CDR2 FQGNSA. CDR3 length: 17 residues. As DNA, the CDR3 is TGTGCCAGCAGCCCCGGGACAGCGGGTTGGGGTGGAAACACCATATATTTT. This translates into CASSPGTAGWGGNTIYF.

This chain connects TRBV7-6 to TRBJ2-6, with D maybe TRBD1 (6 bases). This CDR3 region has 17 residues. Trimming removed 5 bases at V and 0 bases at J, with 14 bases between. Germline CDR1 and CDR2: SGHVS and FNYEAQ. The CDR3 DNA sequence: TGTGCCAGCAGCCCCGGACAGTTGAACTCTGGGGCCAACGTCCTGACTTTC. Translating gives CASSPGQLNSGANVLTF.

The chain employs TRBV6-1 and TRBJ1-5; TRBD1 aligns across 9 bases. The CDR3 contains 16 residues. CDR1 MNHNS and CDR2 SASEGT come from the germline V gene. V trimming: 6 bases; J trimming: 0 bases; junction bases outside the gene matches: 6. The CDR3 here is CASRPGTGLSNQPQHF. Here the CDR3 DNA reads TGTGCCAGCAGACCCGGGACAGGGCTTAGCAATCAGCCCCAGCATTTT.

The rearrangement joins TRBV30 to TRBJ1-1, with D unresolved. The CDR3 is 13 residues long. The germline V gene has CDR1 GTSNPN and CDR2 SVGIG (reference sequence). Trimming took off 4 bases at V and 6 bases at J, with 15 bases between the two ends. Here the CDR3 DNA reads TGTGCCTGGACCTCCAGAGTATCCGCTGAAGCTTTCTTT. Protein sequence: CAWTSRVSAEAFF.

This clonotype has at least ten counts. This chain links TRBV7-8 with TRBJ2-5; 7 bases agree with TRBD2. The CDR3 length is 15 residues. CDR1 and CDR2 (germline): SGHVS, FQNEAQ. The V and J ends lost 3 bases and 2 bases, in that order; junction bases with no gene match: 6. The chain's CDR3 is CASSFGGGGQETQYF. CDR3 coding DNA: TGTGCCAGCAGCTTCGGCGGGGGTGGGCAAGAGACCCAGTACTTC.

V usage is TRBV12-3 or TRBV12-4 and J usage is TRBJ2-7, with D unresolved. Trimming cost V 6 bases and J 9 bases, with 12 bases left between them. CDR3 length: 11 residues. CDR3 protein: CASSRSFWQYF. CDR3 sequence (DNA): TGTGCCAGCAGCCGAAGCTTTTGGCAGTACTTC.

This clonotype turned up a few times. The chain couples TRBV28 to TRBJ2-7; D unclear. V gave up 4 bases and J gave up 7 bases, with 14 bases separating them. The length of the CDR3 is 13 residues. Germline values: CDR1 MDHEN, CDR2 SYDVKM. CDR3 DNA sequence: TGTGCCAGCAGTTCGCCCGGACGAGAAGAGCAGTACTTC. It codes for CASSSPGREEQYF.

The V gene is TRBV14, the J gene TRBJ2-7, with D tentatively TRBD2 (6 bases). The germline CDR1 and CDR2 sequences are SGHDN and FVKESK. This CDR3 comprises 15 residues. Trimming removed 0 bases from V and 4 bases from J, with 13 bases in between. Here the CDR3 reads CASSQEVSSVYEQYF. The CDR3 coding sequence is TGTGCCAGCAGCCAAGAGGTGTCTAGCGTTTACGAGCAGTACTTC.

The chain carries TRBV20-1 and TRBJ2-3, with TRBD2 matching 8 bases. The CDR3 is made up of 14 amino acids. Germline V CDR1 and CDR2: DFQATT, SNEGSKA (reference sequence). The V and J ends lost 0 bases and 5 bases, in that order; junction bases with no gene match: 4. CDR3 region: CSAREPGTRDTQYF. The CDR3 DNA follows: TGCAGTGCTAGAGAGCCCGGGACTAGAGATACGCAGTATTTT.

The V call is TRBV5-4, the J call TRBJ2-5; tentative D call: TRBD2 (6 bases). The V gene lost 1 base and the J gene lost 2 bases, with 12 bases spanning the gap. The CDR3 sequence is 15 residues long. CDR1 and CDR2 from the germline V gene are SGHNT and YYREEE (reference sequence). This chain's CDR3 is CASSLSSGIQETQYF. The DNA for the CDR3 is TGTGCCAGCAGCTTGAGTAGCGGAATACAAGAGACCCAGTACTTC.